The next 10 T cell receptor beta chains were all read from a single sample in a study of CD4 T cells in relation to SARS-CoV-2 and coronaviruses. Measured with immunoSEQ multiplex PCR; TCRdb has only the in-frame clones, and not every one. The repertoire holds around 15,000 clones, approximately 80% seen once, with nearly 10% in the top ten. No cognate antigen is known for these TCRs. The unexposed donors gave CD4+ T cells in about 2011-2018, prior to COVID-19. Isolation of CD4+ T cells took place after less than twelve days in culture. The specimen sequenced was CD4+ T cells from PBMCs, cultured in vitro. These receptors all stem from a human donor in good health.

The V and J genes are TRBV6-5 and TRBJ2-2; D is unclear. Germline assignment: CDR1 MNHEY and CDR2 SVGAGI. This CDR3 contains 15 residues. Deletions cut 7 bases from V and 0 bases from J, with 12 bases between. CDR3 in DNA: TGTGCCAGCATCTATGGGTCAACGAACACCGGGGAGCTGTTTTTT. Its translation: CASIYGSTNTGELFF.

V usage is TRBV5-1 and J usage is TRBJ1-2; D is possibly TRBD1 (6 bases). CDR3 length equals 15 residues. CDR1 and CDR2 (germline): SGHRS, YFSETQ. Trimming pared 0 bases from V and 8 bases from J, leaving 17 bases between. In DNA, the CDR3 is TGCGCCAGCAGCTTGGTGATGGACAGTAATAGCGGCTACACCTTC. Translated: CASSLVMDSNSGYTF.

The chain employs TRBV7-3 and TRBJ1-1; maybe TRBD1 (5 bases). The CDR3 sequence is 13 residues long. Per the germline V gene, CDR1 is SGHTA and CDR2 is FQGTGA. V lost 5 bases and J lost 4, with 11 bases in between. The CDR3 nucleotides are TGTGCCAGCAGCGGAGGGACCGGCACTGAAGCTTTCTTT. Translating it yields CASSGGTGTEAFF.

The chain recombines TRBV7-9 with TRBJ2-3; no reliable D call. The CDR3 is made up of 11 amino acids. V lost 5 bases, J lost 6 bases, and 6 bases lay in between. Germline-derived CDR1 and CDR2 are SEHNR and FQNEAQ (reference sequence). This chain's CDR3 is CASSPTDTQYF. The CDR3 DNA reads as TGTGCCAGCAGCCCGACTGATACGCAGTATTTT.

This clone was counted a few times. V gene TRBV30 combines with J gene TRBJ1-6, with a weak D call TRBD1 (6 bases). The CDR3 runs 14 residues. The germline V and J ends were trimmed by 7 bases and 5 bases, with 15 bases remaining between them. The germline gives CDR1 GTSNPN, CDR2 SVGIG (reference sequence). The CDR3 region has the DNA TGTGCCTTGACCGGACAGAGCAATAATTCACCCCTCCACTTT. It is translated as CALTGQSNNSPLHF.

The sample holds one count of this clone. The V and J genes are TRBV6-2 or TRBV6-3 and TRBJ2-2; D is perhaps TRBD2 (6 bases). The CDR3 totals 15 residues. CDR1 and CDR2 from the germline V gene are MNHEY and SVGEGT. V was trimmed by 7 bases and J by 2 bases, leaving 14 bases between them. The CDR3: CASTPGLLNTGELFF. In DNA, the CDR3 is TGTGCCAGCACCCCGGGACTCCTAAACACCGGGGAGCTGTTTTTT.

The chain uses TRBV7-2 and TRBJ1-6; D gene uncertain. The CDR3 runs 18 residues. V lost 4 bases and J lost 2, with 18 bases in between. Germline V gene lookup returns CDR1 SGHTA and CDR2 FQGNSA. CDR3 sequence: CASSSEPRNSAYNSPLHF. As DNA, the CDR3 is TGTGCCAGCAGCTCAGAGCCCAGAAATTCCGCCTATAATTCACCCCTCCACTTT.

The rearrangement joins TRBV11-2 to TRBJ2-3, with 12 nucleotides matching TRBD2. The germline gives CDR1 SGHAT, CDR2 FQNNGV. Losses at the gene ends were 3 bases for V and 5 bases for J; bases not matched to a gene: 9. The CDR3 is 17 amino acids. CDR3 nucleotide sequence: TGTGCCAGCAGCTTCATCCAACTAGCGGGAGGTAGAGATACGCAGTATTTT. Translating it yields CASSFIQLAGGRDTQYF.

The V and J genes are TRBV7-3 and TRBJ1-1, with D hard to call. The CDR3 is 15 residues long. Trimming cost V 0 bases and J 6 bases, with 14 bases left between them. Germline V lookup: CDR1 SGHTA, CDR2 FQGTGA. CDR3 bases: TGTGCCAGCAGCTTAACGGCAGGTGGTGTGGCTGAAGCTTTCTTT. The encoded protein is CASSLTAGGVAEAFF.

V usage is TRBV7-9 and J usage is TRBJ1-4; maybe TRBD1 (6 bases). Trimming cost V 0 bases and J 4 bases, with 18 bases left between them. Germline V CDR1 and CDR2: SEHNR, FQNEAQ (reference sequence). The CDR3 contains 18 residues. The CDR3, as DNA: TGTGCCAGCAGCTTAGCTTTTTCGGGGACAAGGTTTAATGAAAAACTGTTTTTT. It specifies CASSLAFSGTRFNEKLFF.